Given below is one TCR beta chain in context. This sample also contains other DNA sequences that code for the same CDR3. This CDR3 spans 15 amino acids. V lost 9 bases and J lost 4; bases outside the gene matches: 11. Germline loops: CDR1 MNHEY, CDR2 SVGAGI. The sample originates from a study of T cell changes during pregnancy in multiple sclerosis. Sequencing was performed with immunoSEQ multiplex PCR; in TCRdb, only in-frame clones are kept and a portion is missing. Found here are about 48,000 clones, 92% of them singletons; the top ten hold approximately 0.9%. This receptor was taken from a female donor in good health, enrolled as a control in a pregnancy study. J is TRBJ1-3 and V is TRBV6-5; 8 bases align to TRBD1. The sample in question was CD4+ T cells from peripheral blood mononuclear cells, obtained in the second trimester of pregnancy. The CDR3 DNA is TGTGCCAGTAGGACGAGGACAGGGAACGGAAACACCATATATTTT. It specifies CASRTRTGNGNTIYF.